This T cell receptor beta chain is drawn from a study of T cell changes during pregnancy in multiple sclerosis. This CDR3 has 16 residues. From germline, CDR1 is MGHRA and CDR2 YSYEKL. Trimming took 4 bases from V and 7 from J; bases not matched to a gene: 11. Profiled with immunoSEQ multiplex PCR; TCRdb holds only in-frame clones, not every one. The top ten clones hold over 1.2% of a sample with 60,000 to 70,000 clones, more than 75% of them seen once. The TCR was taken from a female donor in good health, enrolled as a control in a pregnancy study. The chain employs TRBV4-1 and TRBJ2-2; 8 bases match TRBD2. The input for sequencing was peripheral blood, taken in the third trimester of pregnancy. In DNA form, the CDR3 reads TGCGCCAGCAGCCCGGGGGGGCCCCATGTAGGCGGGGAGCTGTTTTTT. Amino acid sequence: CASSPGGPHVGGELFF.